Detailed here is one T cell receptor beta chain. The clone's antigen remains unknown. This may be a read error, as it is one base from a much larger clone. There are 15 amino acids in the CDR3, from cysteine to phenylalanine inclusive. The retained sequence is limited to the CDR3, 45 bases, with the frame set at the first base. According to the germline V gene, CDR1 reads SGHTA and CDR2 reads FQGNSA. This record belongs to a study of identical twins (dated by TCRdb to between 2015 and 2016). For context, the study as a whole: To test whether fetal clonotypes persist, the study used deep sequencing on TCR alpha and beta repertoires from monozygotic twins, unrelated adults of various ages, and cord blood. To rule out contamination, replicate twin experiments were performed at different times with different library preparation protocols.

Every donor in the study was a healthy Caucasian. The method behind the library was 5' RACE. Sequenced on an Illumina HiSeq 2000. A universal primer binding site was introduced by template switching, and a unique molecular identifier was present in the final cDNA, enabling accurate counting of TCR cDNA molecules. First-strand cDNA for TCR alpha and beta chains was synthesized from specific primers in the conserved constant-segment region. To control for contamination, every cDNA library carried two barcodes: a SMART-Mk sample barcode plus Illumina barcodes. TruSeq adapter sequences and Illumina sample barcodes were added in two successive PCR steps. The Illumina HiSeq platform was used with custom primers to sequence TCR alpha and beta cDNA libraries. The authors processed their data as follows. Unique molecular identifiers were extracted from raw reads with MiGEC, and CDR3 positions were determined with MiXCR. Recombination models were inferred per individual with the repgenHMM and IGoR tools using an EM algorithm. Shared clonotypes were analyzed with the tcR package in R, and sharing was normalized by the product of cloneset sizes. To study raw recombination without the effects of thymic and clonal selection, out-of-frame nonproductive sequences were analyzed. The public reads were quality trimmed at Q25 with fastp and then assembled into clones with MiXCR by TCRdb, keeping productive beta chains. Each CDR3 protein gets just one entry, which takes the most common genes and DNA from the rows behind it. The V and J calls shown here were made by TCRdb, not taken from the authors' results. This sample is represented by 1,800,000 or so distinct CDR3 sequences; about 32% of them were singletons. 0.27% of the sample is in the top ten clones.

What the authors observed across the whole study: Conclusions relied on cross-sectional statistical analysis, since the same donors could not be followed over many years. Compared with coincidental sharing between unrelated individuals, out-of-frame TCR alpha sequences shared between twins showed an excess of sequences with low generation probability. The excess sharing between twins in beta out-of-frame sequences was weaker because fewer shared sequences reduced the signal-to-noise ratio. Recombination models systematically underestimated out-of-frame TCR alpha sharing in monozygotic twins but agreed with sharing between unrelated individuals. Fewer insertions were carried by abundant cord blood beta clonotypes; a weaker similar trend was observed in young adult naive repertoires, while no such trend was observed in memory repertoires. Zero-insertion analyses could be partly confounded by invariant T cells such as MAIT and iNKT, though diverse VJ usage argued against such confounding for most clonotypes.

Sample: cord blood. This TCR derives from a newborn girl in good health. The receptor chain draws on TRBV7-2 and TRBJ2-1; 9 nucleotides in the junction match TRBD1. For the CDR3, the sequence is CASSFRDRAYDEQFF. The DNA reads TGTGCCAGCAGCTTCCGGGACAGGGCCTACGATGAGCAGTTCTTC.